Each of the 11 T cell receptor beta chains below was sequenced from the same sample in a study of beta chain features in type 1 diabetes. Notes on the study in general: All four CD4+ subsets from Type 1 diabetes patients carried moderately but significantly shorter TCRB CDR3s.

The entirety of the isolated RNA underwent reverse transcription, so expressed TCRB transcripts were sequenced. Here immunoSEQ multiplex PCR was the method, and the copy in TCRdb shows in-frame clones only, minus some. The table shows roughly 180,000 clones, with 7% to 9% occurring only once. Antigens of these TCRs are unknown. Sequenced input: central memory CD4+ T cells from blood. The origin of the receptors is a young man with type 1 diabetes.

In its sample, this clone was seen a few times. The chain combines TRBV27 with TRBJ2-2; 7 bases match TRBD2. With 5 bases clipped from V and 0 bases from J, the junction kept 9 bases outside the gene matches. The CDR3 is made up of 17 amino acids. CDR1 and CDR2 (germline): MNHEY, SMNVEV (reference sequence). The CDR3 loop is CASSPGLGGPNTGELFF. As DNA, the CDR3 is TGTGCCAGCAGTCCGGGGTTGGGAGGGCCGAACACCGGGGAGCTGTTTTTT.

This clone was recorded at least ten times. The V call is TRBV29-1, the J call TRBJ2-7, with a tentative D call TRBD1 (6 bases). V shed 6 bases and J shed 3 bases, with 15 bases lying between them. This CDR3 is built from 13 residues. CDR1 SQVTM and CDR2 ANQGSEA come from the germline V gene. As DNA, the CDR3 is TGCAGCGTGAGGACAGTCCGAAACTACGAGCAGTACTTC. It translates to CSVRTVRNYEQYF.

The chain employs TRBV5-1 and TRBJ2-3, with D tentatively TRBD2 (5 bases). V dropped 5 bases and J dropped 5 bases, with 18 bases sitting between them. Germline lookup yields CDR1 SGHRS and CDR2 YFSETQ. CDR3 length: 15 amino acids. CDR3 nucleotides: TGCGCCAGCAGACAACAGATTGCCGGAGGAGATACGCAGTATTTT. Its protein is CASRQQIAGGDTQYF. Supplemented by reference TRBV5-1 and TRBJ2-3, the full variable domain reads KAGVTQTPRYLIKTRGQQVTLSCSPISGHRSVSWYQQTPGQGLQFLFEYFSETQRNKGNFPGRFSGRQFSNSRSEMNVSTLELGDSALYLCASRQQIAGGDTQYFGPGTRLTVL.

This clone turned up a few times. The chain combines TRBV28 with TRBJ1-1; D is undetermined. The germline V gene has CDR1 MDHEN and CDR2 SYDVKM. This CDR3 has 13 amino acids. Trimming removed 7 bases at V and 2 bases at J, with 11 bases between. In DNA, the CDR3 is TGTGCCAGCAATTTCTTTACTAACACTGAAGCTTTCTTT. Encoded protein: CASNFFTNTEAFF.

DNA of the CDR3: TGTGCCAGCAGCCACTGGGGACTAGCGGGGGTAGAGACCCAGTACTTC. It codes for CASSHWGLAGVETQYF. This chain connects TRBV11-2 to TRBJ2-5; TRBD2 matches 14 bases. The trim removed 5 bases at V and 4 bases at J, leaving 6 bases unmatched. CDR3 length equals 16 residues. From germline, CDR1 is SGHAT and CDR2 FQNNGV.

The chain employs TRBV7-2 and TRBJ1-2, with 8 bases lining up with TRBD1. The germline CDR1 and CDR2 sequences are SGHTA and FQGNSA. CDR3 length: 13 residues. With V trimmed by 1 base and J by 7 bases, 2 bases remained unmatched. The CDR3 is CASSLGGQAGYTF. CDR3 nucleotide sequence: TGTGCCAGCAGCTTAGGGGGACAGGCTGGCTACACCTTC.

The chain recombines TRBV11-2 with TRBJ2-1; TRBD2 aligns across 10 bases. Trimming removed 7 bases from V and 4 bases from J; junction bases left unmatched: 7. The CDR3 contains 15 residues. Looked up from germline, CDR1 is SGHAT and CDR2 is FQNNGV. CDR3 protein: CASTTLAGGYNEQFF. The CDR3 DNA follows: TGTGCCAGCACCACTTTAGCGGGGGGATACAATGAGCAGTTCTTC.

This clone was detected many times. The CDR3 bases are TGTGCCAGCTCACCGGGCCGATCACACGAGCAGTACTTC. Its translation is CASSPGRSHEQYF. J is TRBJ2-7 and V is TRBV18; the D is unclear. Germline V gives CDR1 KGHSH, CDR2 LQKENI. The V end lost 3 bases, the J end lost 5 bases, and 11 bases lay between the germline ends. The CDR3 totals 13 residues.

This clone was picked up a small number of times. The rearrangement links TRBV27 to TRBJ2-7; 8 bases map to TRBD1. This CDR3 spans 17 amino acids. From germline, CDR1 is MNHEY and CDR2 SMNVEV (reference sequence). Germline trimming cut 7 bases from V and 1 base from J; bases unmatched to any gene: 15. CDR3 sequence reads: CASNNRDRSLLSYEQYF. For the CDR3, the DNA is TGTGCCAGCAACAACCGGGACAGGTCCCTTCTTTCCTACGAGCAGTACTTC.

The sample holds a few counts of this clone. The chain has TRBV28 and TRBJ2-7, with 16 bases aligning to TRBD2. The length of the CDR3 is 16 residues. CDR1 MDHEN and CDR2 SYDVKM come from the germline V gene. V was pared by 8 bases and J by 2 bases, with 6 bases of the junction left unmatched. Written as DNA, the CDR3 is TGTGCCAGCCTGCCGGGACTAGCGGGAGGGGCCTACGAGCAGTACTTC. This gives the protein CASLPGLAGGAYEQYF.

This clone appeared a few times. The chain carries TRBV7-2 and TRBJ2-3, with D possibly matching TRBD2 (6 bases). Germline V gives CDR1 SGHTA, CDR2 FQGNSA. Trimming removed 5 bases from V and 2 bases from J, with 17 bases in between. CDR3 length: 16 residues. The chain's CDR3 is CASSLPPAGTTDTQYF. The CDR3 DNA reads as TGTGCCAGCAGCCTCCCTCCGGCGGGAACCACAGATACGCAGTATTTT.